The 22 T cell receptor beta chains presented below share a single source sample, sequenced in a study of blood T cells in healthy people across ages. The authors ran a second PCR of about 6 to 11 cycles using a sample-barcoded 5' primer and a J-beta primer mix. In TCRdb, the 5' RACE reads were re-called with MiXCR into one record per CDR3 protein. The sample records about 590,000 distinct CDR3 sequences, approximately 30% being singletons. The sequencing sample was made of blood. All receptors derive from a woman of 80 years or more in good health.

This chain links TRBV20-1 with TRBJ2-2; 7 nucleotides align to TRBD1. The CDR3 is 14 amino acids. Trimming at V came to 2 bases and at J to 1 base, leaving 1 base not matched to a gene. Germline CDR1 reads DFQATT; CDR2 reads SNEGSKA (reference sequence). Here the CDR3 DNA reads TGCAGTGCTAGATACAGGGGGAACACCGGGGAGCTGTTTTTT. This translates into CSARYRGNTGELFF.

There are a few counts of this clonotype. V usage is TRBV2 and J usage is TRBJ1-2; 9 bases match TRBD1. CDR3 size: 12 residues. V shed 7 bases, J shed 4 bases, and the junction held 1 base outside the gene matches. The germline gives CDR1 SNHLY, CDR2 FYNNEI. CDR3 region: CASKTGGYGYTF. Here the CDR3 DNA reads TGTGCCAGCAAGACAGGGGGCTATGGCTACACCTTC.

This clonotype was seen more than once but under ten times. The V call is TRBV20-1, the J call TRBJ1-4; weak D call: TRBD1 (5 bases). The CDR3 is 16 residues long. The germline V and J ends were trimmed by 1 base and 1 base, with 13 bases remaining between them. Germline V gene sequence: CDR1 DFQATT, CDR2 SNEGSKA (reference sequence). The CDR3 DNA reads TGCAGTGCTAGAGGGGGGACGGGGGGAACTAATGAAAAACTGTTTTTT. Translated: CSARGGTGGTNEKLFF.

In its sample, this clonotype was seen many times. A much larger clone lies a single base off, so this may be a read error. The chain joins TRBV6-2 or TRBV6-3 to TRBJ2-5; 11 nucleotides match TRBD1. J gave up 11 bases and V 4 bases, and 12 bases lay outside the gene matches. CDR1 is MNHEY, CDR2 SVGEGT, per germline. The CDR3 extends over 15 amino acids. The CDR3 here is CASSSGTGGYNEQYF. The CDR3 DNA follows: TGTGCCAGCAGTTCCGGGACAGGGGGTTACAATGAGCAGTACTTC.

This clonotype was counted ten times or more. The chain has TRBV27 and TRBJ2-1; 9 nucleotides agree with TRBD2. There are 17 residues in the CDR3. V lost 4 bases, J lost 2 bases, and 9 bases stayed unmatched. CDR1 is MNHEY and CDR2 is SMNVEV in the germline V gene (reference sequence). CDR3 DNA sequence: TGTGCCAGCAGTTCCCAATTGGCTAGCGGGGCCTACAATGAGCAGTTCTTC. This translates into CASSSQLASGAYNEQFF.

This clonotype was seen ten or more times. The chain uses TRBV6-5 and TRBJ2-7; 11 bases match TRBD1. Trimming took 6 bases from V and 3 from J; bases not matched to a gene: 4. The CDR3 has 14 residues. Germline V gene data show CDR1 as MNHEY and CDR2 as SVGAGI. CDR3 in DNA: TGTGCCAGCAGATCGGGACAGGGGGTCTACGAGCAGTACTTC. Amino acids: CASRSGQGVYEQYF.

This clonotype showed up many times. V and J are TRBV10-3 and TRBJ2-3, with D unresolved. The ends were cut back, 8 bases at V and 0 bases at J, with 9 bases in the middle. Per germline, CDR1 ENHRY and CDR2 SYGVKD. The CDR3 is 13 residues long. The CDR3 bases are TGTGCCATCGGTGGGGTAAGCACAGATACGCAGTATTTT. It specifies CAIGGVSTDTQYF.

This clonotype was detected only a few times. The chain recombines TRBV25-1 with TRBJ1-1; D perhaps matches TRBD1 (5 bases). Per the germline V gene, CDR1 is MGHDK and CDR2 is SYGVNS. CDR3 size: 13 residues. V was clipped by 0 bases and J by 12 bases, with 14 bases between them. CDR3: CASSEYEGRSTFF. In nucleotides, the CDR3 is TGTGCCAGCAGTGAATACGAGGGACGTTCAACTTTCTTT.

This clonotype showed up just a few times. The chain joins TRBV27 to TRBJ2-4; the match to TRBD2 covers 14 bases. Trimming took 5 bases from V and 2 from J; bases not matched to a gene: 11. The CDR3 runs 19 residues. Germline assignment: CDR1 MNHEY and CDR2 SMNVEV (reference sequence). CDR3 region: CASSPIRGLAGVPKNIQYF. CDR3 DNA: TGTGCCAGCAGTCCTATAAGGGGACTAGCGGGGGTGCCCAAAAACATTCAGTACTTC.

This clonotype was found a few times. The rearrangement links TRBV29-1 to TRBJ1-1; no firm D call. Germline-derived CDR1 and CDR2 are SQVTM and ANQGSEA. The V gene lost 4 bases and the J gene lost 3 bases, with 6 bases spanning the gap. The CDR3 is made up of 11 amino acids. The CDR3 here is CSVGSHTEAFF. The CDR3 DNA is TGCAGCGTTGGGTCACACACTGAAGCTTTCTTT.

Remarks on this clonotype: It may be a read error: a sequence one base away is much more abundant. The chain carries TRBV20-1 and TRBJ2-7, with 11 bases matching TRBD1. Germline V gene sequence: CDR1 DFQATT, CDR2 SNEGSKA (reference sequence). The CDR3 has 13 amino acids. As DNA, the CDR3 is TGCGGTGCCGCCGGACAGGGGGCATACGAGCAGTACTTC. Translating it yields CGAAGQGAYEQYF.

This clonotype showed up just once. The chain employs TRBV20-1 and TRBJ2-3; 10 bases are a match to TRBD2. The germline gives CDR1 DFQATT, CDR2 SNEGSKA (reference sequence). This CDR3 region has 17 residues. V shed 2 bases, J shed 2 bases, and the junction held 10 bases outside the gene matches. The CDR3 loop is CSARPILAGDFTDTQYF. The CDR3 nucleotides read TGCAGTGCTAGACCCATCCTAGCGGGGGATTTCACAGATACGCAGTATTTT.

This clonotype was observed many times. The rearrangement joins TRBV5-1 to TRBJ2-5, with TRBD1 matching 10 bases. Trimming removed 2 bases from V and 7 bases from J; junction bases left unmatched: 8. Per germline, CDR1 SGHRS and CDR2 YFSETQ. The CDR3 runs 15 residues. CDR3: CASSLPGQGRGTQYF. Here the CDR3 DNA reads TGCGCCAGCAGCTTACCGGGACAGGGGCGCGGGACCCAGTACTTC.

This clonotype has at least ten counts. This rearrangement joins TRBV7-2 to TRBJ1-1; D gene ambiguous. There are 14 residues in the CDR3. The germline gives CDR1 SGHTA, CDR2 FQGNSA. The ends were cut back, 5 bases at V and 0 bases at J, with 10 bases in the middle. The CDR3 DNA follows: TGTGCCAGCAGCCGCCAGACCCTGAACACTGAAGCTTTCTTT. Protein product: CASSRQTLNTEAFF.

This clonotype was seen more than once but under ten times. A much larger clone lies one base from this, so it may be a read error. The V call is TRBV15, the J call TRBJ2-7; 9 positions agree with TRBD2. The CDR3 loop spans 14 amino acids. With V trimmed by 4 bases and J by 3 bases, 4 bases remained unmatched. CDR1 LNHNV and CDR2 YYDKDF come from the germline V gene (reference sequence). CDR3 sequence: CATSIAGAFYEQYF. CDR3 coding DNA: TGTGCCACCAGCATAGCGGGGGCCTTCTACGAGCAGTACTTC.

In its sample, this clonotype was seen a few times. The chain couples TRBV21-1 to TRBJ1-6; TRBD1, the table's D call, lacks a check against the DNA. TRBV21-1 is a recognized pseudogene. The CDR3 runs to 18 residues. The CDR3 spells CASSKAPNWGFRDSPLHF. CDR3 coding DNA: TGTGCCAGCAGCAAAGCGCCAAATTGGGGGTTTAGGGATTCACCCCTCCACTTT.

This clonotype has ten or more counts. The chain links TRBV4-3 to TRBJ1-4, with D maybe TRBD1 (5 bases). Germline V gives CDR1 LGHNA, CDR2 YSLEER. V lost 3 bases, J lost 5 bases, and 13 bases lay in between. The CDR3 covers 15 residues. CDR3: CASSQRDRVNEKLFF. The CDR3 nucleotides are TGCGCCAGCAGCCAGCGGGACCGTGTAAATGAAAAACTGTTTTTT.

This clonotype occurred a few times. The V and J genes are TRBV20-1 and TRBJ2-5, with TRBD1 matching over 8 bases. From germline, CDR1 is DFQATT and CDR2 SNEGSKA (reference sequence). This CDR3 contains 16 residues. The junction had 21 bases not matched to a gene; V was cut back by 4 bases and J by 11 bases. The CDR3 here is CSATRLGQGTLNEQYF. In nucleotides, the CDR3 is TGCAGTGCTACCCGTCTAGGACAGGGTACTTTGAATGAGCAGTACTTC.

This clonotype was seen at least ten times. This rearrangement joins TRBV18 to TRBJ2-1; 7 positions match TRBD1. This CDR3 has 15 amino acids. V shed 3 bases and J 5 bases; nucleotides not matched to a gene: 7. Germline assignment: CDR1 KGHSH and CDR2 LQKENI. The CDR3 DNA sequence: TGTGCCAGCTCACCCGCGACAGGGTCGCACAATGAGCAGTTCTTC. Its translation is CASSPATGSHNEQFF.

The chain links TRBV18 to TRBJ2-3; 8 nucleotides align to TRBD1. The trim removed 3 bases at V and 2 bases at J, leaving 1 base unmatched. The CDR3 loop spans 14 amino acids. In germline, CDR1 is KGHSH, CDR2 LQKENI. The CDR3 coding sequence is TGTGCCAGCTCACCGGGACAGGACACAGATACGCAGTATTTT. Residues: CASSPGQDTDTQYF.

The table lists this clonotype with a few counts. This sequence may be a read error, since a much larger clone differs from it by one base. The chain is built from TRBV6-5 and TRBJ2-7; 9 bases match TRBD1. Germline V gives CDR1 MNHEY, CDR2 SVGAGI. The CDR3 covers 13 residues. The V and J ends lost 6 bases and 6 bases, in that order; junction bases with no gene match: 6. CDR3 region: CASRQTGGFEQYF. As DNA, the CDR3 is TGTGCCAGCAGGCAAACAGGGGGCTTCGAGCAGTACTTC.

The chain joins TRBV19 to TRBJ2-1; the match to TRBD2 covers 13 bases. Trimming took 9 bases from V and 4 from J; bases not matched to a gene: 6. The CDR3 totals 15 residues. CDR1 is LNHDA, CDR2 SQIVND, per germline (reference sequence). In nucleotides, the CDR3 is TGTGCCAGCCGGACTAGCGGGGGCCAATACAATGAGCAGTTCTTC. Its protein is CASRTSGGQYNEQFF.